This T cell receptor beta chain was identified during a study of T cells in Graves' hyperthyroidism and ophthalmopathy (dated by TCRdb to between 2018 and 2020). With respect to the entire study: Peripheral blood samples were taken at the time of initial diagnosis, prior to any treatment. TCR Vbeta CDR3 sequencing of some 140 peripheral blood samples (approximately 44 ophthalmopathy, under 80 hyperthyroidism and roughly 17 progressor patients) is reported in the paper. Whether ophthalmopathy could be predicted prospectively was tested in an independent validation cohort made up of 18 to 20 hyperthyroidism patients plus 17 patients who later progressed to ophthalmopathy. To identify distinguishing TCR V-J signatures, a discovery cohort of 100 or so patients was used, comprising some 45 with Graves' ophthalmopathy and around 60 with stable Graves' hyperthyroidism. Following sampling, methimazole starting at 30 mg daily was given to hyperthyroidism patients, and high-dose intravenous methylprednisolone was given to ophthalmopathy patients. The approximately 90 discovery patients were divided at random into training and test sets in a 7:3 ratio. In addition, the study compared T-cell repertoires in thyroid tissue and in blood from roughly six Graves' hyperthyroidism patients.

The hyperthyroidism patients were between 18 and 65 years old and newly diagnosed, with a disease duration of less than 2 months. Exclusion was applied to patients with uncontrolled infections, other autoimmune diseases, pregnancy or lactation. Diagnoses were based on clinical symptoms, serum thyroxine and TRAb, thyroid ultrasound and orbital computed tomography. Blood from progressor patients was collected at the time of first diagnosis with hyperthyroidism, before any ophthalmopathy symptoms had appeared. Ficoll-Paque density gradient centrifugation was used to isolate PBMCs from around 10 ml of fresh peripheral blood. Progressor patients were defined as those initially diagnosed with Graves' hyperthyroidism in whom ophthalmopathy developed during follow-up. Total RNA was extracted with Trizol reagent, and quality was checked on an Agilent 2100 Bioanalyzer. This clonotype has at least ten counts. Its antigen remains undetermined. One base away there is no much larger clone; base qualities are not given.

Amplification of TCR beta CDR3 regions was carried out from RNA transcripts. The TCR CDR3 was subjected to a first round of RT-PCR using the HTBI primer set and the Qiagen OneStep RT-PCR kit. Libraries were constructed in a second round of multiplex PCR, after which size selection and purification were performed. Sequencing of the libraries was done on an Illumina HiSeq2000 using paired-end 100 bp reads. The study's own analysis went as follows. SOAPnuke was used to process the raw data, throwing out any read that contained adapters or uncalled bases, had a mean Phred below 15, or lacked an exact constant-primer or identifier match. COPE v1.2.5 was used to merge the high-quality paired reads, and each unique nucleotide sequence was defined as a clonotype. MiTCR v1.1 was used to align clonotypes to the IMGT TRBV, TRBD and TRBJ reference segments. The analysis was restricted to V-J combinations with a frequency above 0.0001, which together covered 99% to 99.2% of the repertoires. A TCS score was defined as the ratio of F50 (clonal expansion) to E x V (chaos), with BLOSUM62-based TCRdist applied between CDR3 peptides within each V-J. Welch's t-statistics and random forest reduced 500 to 650 V-J features to 10 to 15, which were used in a naive Bayes classifier (R e1071). In-frame beta chains were kept once TCRdb had trimmed the public reads at Q25 with fastp and called clones with MiXCR. Each CDR3 protein gets just one entry, which takes the most common genes and DNA from the rows behind it. The V and J calls and clone size are TCRdb's, not the authors'. The sample table contains some 400,000 distinct CDR3 sequences; only one count was recorded for approximately 15% of them. Around 21% of the sample belongs to the ten largest clones.

Broad study findings and their caveats: In validation, progression to ophthalmopathy was predicted by the model with about 70% sensitivity and roughly 76% specificity, a median of 6.5 months before onset. Blood samples also contained most of the expanded thyroid clonotypes (frequency above 0.001), which suggests that blood repertoires may reflect thyroid immune responses. A 13 V-J signature model separated ophthalmopathy from stable hyperthyroidism, with around 90% sensitivity and 81% to 82% specificity in cross-validation and 80%/75% in testing. Sample size was not statistically predetermined, and investigators were not blinded to group allocation.

From the cysteine up to the phenylalanine, the CDR3 has a length of 15 residues. The retained sequence is limited to the CDR3, 45 bases, with the frame set at the first base. Trimming leaves V shorter by 4 bases and J shorter by 1 base, with the junction holding 6 bases beyond the gene matches. Based on the germline V gene, the CDR1 and CDR2 sequences are SGHAT and FQNNGV. Input material: blood. The source is a man aged 25-45 years with Graves' hyperthyroidism that later progressed to Graves' ophthalmopathy. The chain employs TRBV11-2 and TRBJ2-5; the junction holds 7 bases that match TRBD2. The sequenced DNA: TGTGCCAGCAGCTATGTGCGACTAGCCCAAGAGACCCAGTACTTC. It translates to CASSYVRLAQETQYF. Joined to the reference TRBV11-2 and TRBJ2-5 proteins, this CDR3 gives the full variable domain: EAGVAQSPRYKIIEKRQSVAFWCNPISGHATLYWYQQILGQGPKLLIQFQNNGVVDDSQLPKDRFSAERLKGVDSTLKIQPAKLEDSAVYLCASSYVRLAQETQYFGPGTRLLVL.